The clone carrying this T cell receptor beta chain has a single count. As yet, its antigen is unknown. After constant-region reverse-primer amplification, full-length variable regions underwent semi-nested PCR with Nested Universal Primer A. TCRdb re-called the 5' RACE reads with MiXCR, one entry per CDR3 protein. The table shows about 50,000 distinct CDR3 sequences, with roughly 30% occurring only once. Between the trimmed V and J ends, which lost 5 bases and 4 bases, there was a span of 11 bases. The CDR3 runs to 14 residues. The V gene's germline CDR1 is SGHVS and CDR2 FNYEAQ. CD25-based Treg depletion was applied to purified naive CD4+ T cells. Findings and caveats of the study: Greatest tumor Treg TCR overlap was with tumor naive CD4+ cells.

The TCR was taken from a female donor with breast cancer. The genes are TRBV7-6 and TRBJ2-2, with D unclear. The sequencing sample was made of naive CD4+ T cells sorted from blood. The subset: naive CD4+ T cells, CD4+CD45RA+CD25-. The CDR3 loop reads CASSPTTATGELFF. In nucleotides, the CDR3 is TGTGCCAGCAGCCCGACCACTGCCACCGGGGAGCTGTTTTTT.